This T cell receptor (beta chain) is from a study of cytomegalovirus exposure and HLA in healthy donors. As regards this clone: Its antigen is currently unknown.

The V and J ends lost 6 bases and 6 bases respectively, with 15 bases between them. There are 14 residues in the CDR3. Germline V gene data show CDR1 as MDHEN and CDR2 as SYDVKM. Use of 60 Vbeta and 13 Jbeta primers characterized the PCR. Produced via immunoSEQ multiplex PCR; TCRdb's table is partial and in-frame only. Altogether about 160,000 clones are present, roughly four fifths being singletons, with the ten largest covering around 0.97%. Study-level points and caveats: A highly shared variant cluster was judged a likely technical artifact.

This receptor was identified in a girl aged 2 to 10 in good health and CMV-seropositive. The genes are TRBV28 and TRBJ1-5; D may be TRBD1 (5 bases). What was sequenced was PBMCs. In DNA form, the CDR3 reads TGTGCCAGCAGCTTCCGACGGGGGGGTCAGCCCCAGCATTTT. This encodes CASSFRRGGQPQHF.